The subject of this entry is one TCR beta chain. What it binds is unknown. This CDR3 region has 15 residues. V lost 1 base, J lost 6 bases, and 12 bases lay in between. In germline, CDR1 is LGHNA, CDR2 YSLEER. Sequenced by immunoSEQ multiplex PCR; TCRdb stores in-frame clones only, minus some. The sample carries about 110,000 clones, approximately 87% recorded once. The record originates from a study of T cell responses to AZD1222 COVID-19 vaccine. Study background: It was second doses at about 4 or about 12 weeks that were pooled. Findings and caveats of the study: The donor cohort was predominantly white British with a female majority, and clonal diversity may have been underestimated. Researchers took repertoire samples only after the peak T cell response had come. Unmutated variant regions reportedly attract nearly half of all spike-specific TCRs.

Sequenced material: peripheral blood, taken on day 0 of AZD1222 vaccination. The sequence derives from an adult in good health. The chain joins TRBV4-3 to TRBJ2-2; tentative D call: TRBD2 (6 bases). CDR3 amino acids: CASSQVGGVAGELFF. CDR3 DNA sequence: TGCGCCAGCAGCCAAGTAGGAGGGGTTGCCGGGGAGCTGTTTTTT.